These 29 T cell receptor beta chains originate from one sample sequenced in a study of blood T cell repertoires in COVID-19. Profiled with immunoSEQ multiplex PCR; TCRdb holds only in-frame clones, not every one. This sample has under 60,000 clones, with approximately 90% found just once. Sequenced material: peripheral blood. These receptors were taken from a woman older than 75 with acute or convalescent COVID-19.

V and J are TRBV4-1 and TRBJ1-1; D possibly corresponds to TRBD1 (5 bases). Germline CDR1 reads MGHRA; CDR2 reads YSYEKL. This CDR3 is built from 15 residues. V was pared by 2 bases and J by 4 bases, with 14 bases between. For the CDR3, the DNA is TGCGCCAGCAGCCAACTCCCCAGGGTTCCCACTGAAGCTTTCTTT. Protein sequence: CASSQLPRVPTEAFF.

This rearrangement joins TRBV2 to TRBJ2-7; D perhaps matches TRBD1 (5 bases). This CDR3 region has 12 residues. V dropped 6 bases and J dropped 4 bases, with 10 bases sitting between them. Germline V gene data show CDR1 as SNHLY and CDR2 as FYNNEI. DNA for the CDR3: TGTGCCAGCAGCCTAGGGGTTTACGAGCAGTACTTC. Translated, it gives CASSLGVYEQYF.

This clone was seen once. The chain has TRBV5-1 and TRBJ1-1; 8 nucleotides line up with TRBD1. The CDR3 covers 14 residues. Germline V CDR1 and CDR2: SGHRS, YFSETQ. The J segment lost 1 base and the V segment lost 5 bases, leaving 4 bases of the junction unmatched. DNA of the CDR3: TGCGCCAGCAGTACAGACAGGGGGAACACTGAAGCTTTCTTT. It is translated as CASSTDRGNTEAFF.

The gene calls are TRBV6-5 and TRBJ1-4; the D gene is possibly TRBD1 (5 bases). CDR3 size: 16 residues. Per germline, CDR1 MNHEY and CDR2 SVGAGI. The V end lost 4 bases, the J end lost 4 bases, and 16 bases lay between the germline ends. CDR3: CASSSVLGGINEKLFF. As DNA, the CDR3 is TGTGCCAGCAGTTCCGTTTTGGGGGGGATTAATGAAAAACTGTTTTTT.

This chain joins TRBV27 and TRBJ1-2; TRBD1 matches at 7 bases. V lost 4 bases and J lost 4; bases outside the gene matches: 15. The CDR3 is made up of 17 amino acids. The V gene's germline CDR1 is MNHEY and CDR2 SMNVEV (reference sequence). CDR3 sequence (DNA): TGTGCCAGCAGTTCCCAAAGGACAGGAAGAGGGATCTATGGCTACACCTTC. This codes for CASSSQRTGRGIYGYTF.

V gene TRBV4-1 combines with J gene TRBJ2-5; possibly TRBD2 for D (6 bases). Germline values: CDR1 MGHRA, CDR2 YSYEKL. CDR3 length equals 13 residues. The germline V and J ends were trimmed by 5 bases and 5 bases, with 12 bases remaining between them. The CDR3 DNA reads as TGCGCCAGCAGCTACGGGACTCTGGAGACCCAGTACTTC. Its protein is CASSYGTLETQYF.

This clone was detected only once. The rearrangement uses TRBV2 and TRBJ1-4; D is unresolved. The CDR3 runs 15 residues. Trimming took 6 bases from V and 0 from J, leaving 11 bases between them. Germline CDR1 is SNHLY and CDR2 is FYNNEI. The CDR3 sequence is CASSPRRTTNEKLFF. The CDR3 DNA reads as TGTGCCAGCAGCCCTCGGCGGACAACTAATGAAAAACTGTTTTTT. Combining the CDR3 with reference TRBV2 and TRBJ1-4 gives the whole variable domain EPEVTQTPSHQVTQMGQEVILRCVPISNHLYFYWYRQILGQKVEFLVSFYNNEISEKSEIFDDQFSVERPDGSNFTLKIRSTKLEDSAMYFCASSPRRTTNEKLFFGSGTQLSVL.

The chain uses TRBV3-1 (or the pseudogene TRBV3-2) and TRBJ2-5, with a weak D call TRBD1 (5 bases). The CDR3 is 16 amino acids. Trimming cost V 1 base and J 5 bases, with 17 bases left between them. The germline V gene has CDR1 LGHDT and CDR2 YNNKEL (reference sequence). CDR3 loop: CASSQGSPGLRETQYF. DNA for the CDR3: TGTGCCAGCAGCCAAGGCTCCCCAGGGCTTCGGGAGACCCAGTACTTC.

This chain connects TRBV28 to TRBJ1-1; no clear D gene. Trimming left V 9 bases short and J 0 bases short, with 14 bases between. The CDR3 loop spans 14 amino acids. Germline V gene sequence: CDR1 MDHEN, CDR2 SYDVKM. Here the CDR3 reads CASLSTAMNTEAFF. CDR3 sequence (DNA): TGTGCCAGTCTGTCAACAGCTATGAACACTGAAGCTTTCTTT.

The J gene is TRBJ2-3, the V gene TRBV29-1, with D perhaps matching TRBD2 (7 bases). CDR3 length: 16 residues. Germline CDR1 SQVTM, CDR2 ANQGSEA. The germline V and J ends were trimmed by 2 bases and 4 bases, with 19 bases remaining between them. CDR3 bases: TGCAGCGTTGAACCCATGGGGGGGGGCATCCCAGATACGCAGTATTTT. The encoded protein is CSVEPMGGGIPDTQYF.

For the CDR3, the DNA is TGTGCCAGAAGCCTAGACAGCCCAACTAGCACAGATACGCAGTATTTT. As protein: CARSLDSPTSTDTQYF. The rearrangement uses TRBV5-3 and TRBJ2-3, with D perhaps TRBD1 (5 bases). TRBV5-3 is given ORF status, its function remaining uncertain. Between the trimmed V and J ends, which lost 4 bases and 0 bases, there was a span of 15 bases. This CDR3 contains 16 residues.

The gene calls are TRBV5-1 and TRBJ2-1; D is possibly TRBD2 (6 bases). CDR3 length equals 14 residues. Trimming left V 4 bases short and J 6 bases short, with 14 bases between. Per germline, CDR1 SGHRS and CDR2 YFSETQ. The CDR3 loop is CASSRDSSSNEQFF. In nucleotides, the CDR3 is TGCGCCAGCAGCCGGGACTCCTCTAGCAATGAGCAGTTCTTC.

On this clone itself: Sequence at one end of the junction differs from germline and may be a read error. This chain links TRBV7-7 with TRBJ2-5; 8 positions agree with TRBD2. Germline loops: CDR1 SSHAT, CDR2 FNYEAQ (reference sequence). The CDR3 is 16 amino acids. In DNA, the CDR3 is TGTGCTAGCAGCCCCAGGGGCGGGGGGCACCAAGAGACCCAGTACTTC. This codes for CASSPRGGGHQETQYF.

The chain carries TRBV12-5 and TRBJ2-3; 10 bases agree with TRBD1. The CDR3 sequence is 16 residues long. Trimming cost V 0 bases and J 1 base; bases outside gene matches: 1. Germline CDR1 is LGHNT and CDR2 is FRNRAP. The CDR3 nucleotides are TGTGCTAGTGGTTTGGTCGGGACAGGGGGCACAGATACGCAGTATTTT. It is translated as CASGLVGTGGTDTQYF.

This chain links TRBV19 with TRBJ1-5; D gene unclear. The CDR3 spans 13 residues. The V gene's germline CDR1 is LNHDA and CDR2 SQIVND (reference sequence). V was trimmed by 6 bases and J by 1 base, leaving 7 bases between them. CDR3 loop: CASRGRSNQPQHF. CDR3 coding DNA: TGTGCCAGTAGAGGCAGGAGCAATCAGCCCCAGCATTTT.

V gene TRBV14 combines with J gene TRBJ2-1, with D perhaps matching TRBD2 (5 bases). V was pared by 4 bases and J by 7 bases, with 11 bases between. The CDR3 length is 13 residues. Per the germline V gene, CDR1 is SGHDN and CDR2 is FVKESK. CDR3 residues: CASSRSRGNEQFF. CDR3 coding DNA: TGTGCCAGCAGCCGTTCTCGGGGTAATGAGCAGTTCTTC.

This chain uses TRBV19 with TRBJ2-7, with 8 bases that match TRBD2. The CDR3 length is 15 residues. The junction had 11 bases not matched to a gene; V was cut back by 5 bases and J by 5 bases. Germline CDR1 is LNHDA and CDR2 is SQIVND (reference sequence). Written as DNA, the CDR3 is TGTGCCAGTAGTCGGAGTATCTCCGGGGGGGACGAGCAGTACGTC. Translated: CASSRSISGGDEQYV.

The chain uses TRBV2 and TRBJ1-2, with 8 bases identical to TRBD1. Germline lookup yields CDR1 SNHLY and CDR2 FYNNEI. The J segment lost 8 bases and the V segment lost 6 bases, leaving 11 bases of the junction unmatched. The CDR3 has 14 residues. The CDR3 DNA reads as TGTGCCAGCAGGTGGCGACAGGGGTTTGGAGGCTACACCTTC. Translating gives CASRWRQGFGGYTF.

The chain has TRBV24-1 and TRBJ1-4, with D maybe TRBD1 (6 bases). Trimming left V 4 bases short and J 7 bases short, with 9 bases between. Germline V gene sequence: CDR1 KGHDR, CDR2 SFDVKD. CDR3 length: 13 residues. The CDR3 DNA follows: TGTGCCACCAGTGAAGGGGGTGGTGAAAAACTGTTTTTT. Amino acid sequence: CATSEGGGEKLFF.

The table lists this clone with a count of one. The sample has other DNA sequences that encode this CDR3 too. The chain is built from TRBV6-1 and TRBJ2-3; D ambiguous. Trimming took 2 bases from V and 1 from J, leaving 13 bases between them. The CDR3 sequence is 16 residues long. Germline-derived CDR1 and CDR2 are MNHNS and SASEGT. DNA of the CDR3: TGTGCCAGCAGTGAAACGGTATCTGGTGGCACAGATACGCAGTATTTT. Residues: CASSETVSGGTDTQYF.

In its sample, this clone was seen once. The V gene is TRBV5-5, the J gene TRBJ2-4; 12 bases are shared with TRBD2. V lost 0 bases to trimming and J lost 1 base; unmatched junction nucleotides: 8. The CDR3 is 19 amino acids. Germline V gene sequence: CDR1 SGHKS, CDR2 YYEKEE (reference sequence). CDR3 DNA sequence: TGTGCCAGCAGCTTGGGGACTAGCGGGGTCCTCTCGGCCAAAAACATTCAGTACTTC. Encoded protein: CASSLGTSGVLSAKNIQYF.

This chain connects TRBV18 to TRBJ1-4; no definite D call. The CDR3 runs to 15 residues. Trimming took 3 bases from V and 2 from J, leaving 10 bases between them. The germline gives CDR1 KGHSH, CDR2 LQKENI. Here the CDR3 reads CASSPPSRTNEKLFF. The CDR3 coding sequence is TGTGCCAGCTCACCTCCGTCGCGGACTAATGAAAAACTGTTTTTT.

The rearrangement uses TRBV6-1 and TRBJ1-6; D unclear. Trimming pared 2 bases from V and 3 bases from J, leaving 11 bases between. The CDR3 runs to 16 residues. Germline assignment: CDR1 MNHNS and CDR2 SASEGT. The CDR3 loop is CASSELASLYNSPLHF. CDR3 DNA: TGTGCCAGCAGTGAACTGGCCTCCCTCTATAATTCACCCCTCCACTTT.

The V call is TRBV5-1, the J call TRBJ1-3; 9 bases agree with TRBD1. The CDR3 has 15 residues. The V gene end was trimmed by 4 bases and the J gene end by 3 bases; junction bases not matched to a gene: 5. Germline V gives CDR1 SGHRS, CDR2 YFSETQ. The CDR3 DNA sequence: TGCGCCAGCAGCCCAACAGGGGGCCGTGGAAACACCATATATTTT. Encoded protein: CASSPTGGRGNTIYF.

This chain uses TRBV10-3 with TRBJ2-5; tentative D call: TRBD1 (6 bases). V gave up 3 bases and J gave up 2 bases, with 10 bases separating them. The CDR3 extends over 14 amino acids. CDR1 is ENHRY, CDR2 SYGVKD, per germline. The CDR3: CAISDSDRQETQYF. The CDR3 DNA reads as TGTGCCATCAGTGATTCAGACAGGCAAGAGACCCAGTACTTC.

This sequence joins TRBV3-1 (or the pseudogene TRBV3-2) and TRBJ2-2; TRBD2 agrees at 14 bases. Germline trimming cut 4 bases from V and 2 bases from J; bases unmatched to any gene: 6. The CDR3 sequence is 18 residues long. Germline V lookup: CDR1 LGHDT, CDR2 YNNKEL (reference sequence). CDR3 nucleotides: TGTGCCAGCAGCCTTGGACTAGCGGGGGGAACAAACACCGGGGAGCTGTTTTTT. Translating it yields CASSLGLAGGTNTGELFF.

This chain connects TRBV7-6 to TRBJ2-7, with 8 bases aligning to TRBD2. The V gene's germline CDR1 is SGHVS and CDR2 FNYEAQ. V dropped 8 bases and J dropped 2; count of bases not matched to a gene: 8. This CDR3 is built from 14 residues. This chain's CDR3 is CASSPGGKTYEQYF. CDR3 nucleotides: TGTGCCAGCTCGCCGGGGGGGAAAACCTACGAGCAGTACTTC.

The chain joins TRBV4-1 to TRBJ1-2; possible D gene TRBD1, 5 bases. The CDR3 has 15 amino acids. Trimming removed 0 bases from V and 7 bases from J, with 15 bases in between. CDR1 and CDR2 (germline): MGHRA, YSYEKL. CDR3 nucleotide sequence: TGCGCCAGCAGCCAAGAAGGGCAGGGTGACGGTGGCTACACCTTC. Protein product: CASSQEGQGDGGYTF.

The chain uses TRBV24-1 and TRBJ1-4; D remains ambiguous. Trimming removed 4 bases from V and 4 bases from J, with 3 bases in between. This CDR3 is built from 12 residues. Per germline, CDR1 KGHDR and CDR2 SFDVKD. Written as DNA, the CDR3 is TGTGCCACCAGTGACTATAATGAAAAACTGTTTTTT. This translates into CATSDYNEKLFF.